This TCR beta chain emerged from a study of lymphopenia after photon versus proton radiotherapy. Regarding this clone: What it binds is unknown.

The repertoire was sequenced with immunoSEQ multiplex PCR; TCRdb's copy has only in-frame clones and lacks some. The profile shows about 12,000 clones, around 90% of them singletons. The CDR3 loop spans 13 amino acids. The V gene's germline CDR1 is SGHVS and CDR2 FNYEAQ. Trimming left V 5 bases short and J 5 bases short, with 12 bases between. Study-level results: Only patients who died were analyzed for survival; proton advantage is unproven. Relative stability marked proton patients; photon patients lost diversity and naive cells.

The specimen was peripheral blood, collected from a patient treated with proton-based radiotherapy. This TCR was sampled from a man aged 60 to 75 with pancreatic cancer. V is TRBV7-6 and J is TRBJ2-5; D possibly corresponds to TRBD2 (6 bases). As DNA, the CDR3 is TGTGCCAGCAGCCGTCGGGGGTGGGAGACCCAGTACTTC. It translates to CASSRRGWETQYF. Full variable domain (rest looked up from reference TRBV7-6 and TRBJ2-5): GAGVSQSPRYKVTKRGQDVALRCDPISGHVSLYWYRQALGQGPEFLTYFNYEAQQDKSGLPNDRFSAERPEGSISTLTIQRTEQRDSAMYRCASSRRGWETQYFGPGTRLLVL.